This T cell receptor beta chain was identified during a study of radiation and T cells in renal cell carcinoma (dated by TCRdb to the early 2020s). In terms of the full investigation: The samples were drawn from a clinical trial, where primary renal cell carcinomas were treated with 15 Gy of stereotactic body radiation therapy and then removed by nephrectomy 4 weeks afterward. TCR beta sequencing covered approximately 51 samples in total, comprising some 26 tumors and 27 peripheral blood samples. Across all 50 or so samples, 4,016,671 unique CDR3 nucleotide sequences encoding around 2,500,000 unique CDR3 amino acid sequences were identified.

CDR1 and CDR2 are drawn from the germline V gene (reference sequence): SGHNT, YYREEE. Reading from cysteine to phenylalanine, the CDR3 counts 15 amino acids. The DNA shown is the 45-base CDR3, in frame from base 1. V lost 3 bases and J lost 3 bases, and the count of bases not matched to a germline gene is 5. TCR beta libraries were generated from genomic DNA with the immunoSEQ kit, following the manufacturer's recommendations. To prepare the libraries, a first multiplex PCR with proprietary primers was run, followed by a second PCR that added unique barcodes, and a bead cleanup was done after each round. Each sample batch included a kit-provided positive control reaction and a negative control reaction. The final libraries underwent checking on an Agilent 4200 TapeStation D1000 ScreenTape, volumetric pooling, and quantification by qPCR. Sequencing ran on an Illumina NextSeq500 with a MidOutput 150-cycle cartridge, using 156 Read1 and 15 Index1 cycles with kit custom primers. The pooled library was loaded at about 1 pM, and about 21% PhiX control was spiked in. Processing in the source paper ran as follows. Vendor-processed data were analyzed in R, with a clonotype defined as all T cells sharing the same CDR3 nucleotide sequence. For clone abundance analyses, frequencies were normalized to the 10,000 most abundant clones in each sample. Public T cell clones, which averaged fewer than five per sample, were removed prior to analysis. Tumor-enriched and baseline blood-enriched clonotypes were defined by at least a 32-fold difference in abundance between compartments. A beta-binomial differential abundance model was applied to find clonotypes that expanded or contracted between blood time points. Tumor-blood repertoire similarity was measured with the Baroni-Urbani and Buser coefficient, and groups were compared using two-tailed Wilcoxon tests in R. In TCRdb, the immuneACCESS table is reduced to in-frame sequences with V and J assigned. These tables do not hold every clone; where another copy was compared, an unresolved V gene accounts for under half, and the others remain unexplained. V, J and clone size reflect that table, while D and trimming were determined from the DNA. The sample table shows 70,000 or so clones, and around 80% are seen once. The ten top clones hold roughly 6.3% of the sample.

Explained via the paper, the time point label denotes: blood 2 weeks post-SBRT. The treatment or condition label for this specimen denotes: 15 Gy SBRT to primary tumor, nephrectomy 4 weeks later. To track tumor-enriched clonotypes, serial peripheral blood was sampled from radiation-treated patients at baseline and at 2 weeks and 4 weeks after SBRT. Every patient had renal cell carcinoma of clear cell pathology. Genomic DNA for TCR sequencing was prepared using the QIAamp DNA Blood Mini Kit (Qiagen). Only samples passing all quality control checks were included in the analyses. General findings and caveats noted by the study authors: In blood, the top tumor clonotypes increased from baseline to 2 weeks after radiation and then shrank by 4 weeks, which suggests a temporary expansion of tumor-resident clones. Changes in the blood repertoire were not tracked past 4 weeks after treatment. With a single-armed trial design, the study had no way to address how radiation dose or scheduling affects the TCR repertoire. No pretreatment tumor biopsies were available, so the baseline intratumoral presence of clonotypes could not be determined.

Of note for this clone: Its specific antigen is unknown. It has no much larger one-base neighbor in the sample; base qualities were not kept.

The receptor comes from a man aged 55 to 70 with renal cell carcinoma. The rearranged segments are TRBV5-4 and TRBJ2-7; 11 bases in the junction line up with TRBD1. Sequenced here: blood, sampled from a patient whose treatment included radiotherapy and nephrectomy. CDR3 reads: CASSSAGTGGYEQYF. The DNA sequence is TGTGCCAGCAGCTCGGCCGGGACAGGGGGCTACGAGCAGTACTTC.